The rows below give T cell receptor beta chains drawn from one sample of a study of post-analysis software for immune sequencing data. TCRdb ran MiXCR on the PCR reads and lists one entry per CDR3 protein. The data contain 650,000 to 850,000 distinct CDR3 sequences, roughly 50% of them singletons. Sequenced material: blood. The receptors here all came from a girl aged 5-17 years with multiple sclerosis. The CDR3 runs from the conserved cysteine through the conserved F or W. The D gene is left open where the match is weak. The size field is filled for only some rows; it gives once, few, many or a size class.

clone size: -
D gene: TRBD1
J gene: TRBJ1-2
V gene: TRBV12-5
CDR3 protein: CASGLRGGQDCTF
CDR3 DNA: TGTGCTAGTGGTTTGCGAGGGGGCCAGGACTGCACCTTC

clone size: -
D gene: -
J gene: TRBJ2-3
V gene: TRBV6-6
CDR3 protein: CASSSPGGDTQYF
CDR3 DNA: TGTGCCAGCAGTTCCCCTGGTGGAGATACGCAGTATTTT

clone size: -
D gene: -
J gene: TRBJ2-7
V gene: TRBV6-5
CDR3 protein: CASSPENGGPEQYF
CDR3 DNA: TGTGCCAGCAGTCCTGAAAATGGTGGGCCCGAGCAGTACTTC

clone size: -
D gene: -
J gene: TRBJ1-3
V gene: TRBV6-2/TRBV6-3
CDR3 protein: CASSYSAVGFSGNTIYF
CDR3 DNA: TGTGCCAGCAGTTACTCCGCCGTCGGGTTTTCTGGAAACACCATATATTTT

clone size: -
D gene: -
J gene: TRBJ2-3
V gene: TRBV6-2/TRBV6-3
CDR3 protein: CASSYRAGGIFPDTQYF
CDR3 DNA: TGTGCCAGCAGTTACAGAGCGGGCGGGATCTTCCCAGATACGCAGTATTTT

clone size: -
D gene: -
J gene: TRBJ2-3
V gene: TRBV12-3/TRBV12-4
CDR3 protein: CASSAARGTDTQYF
CDR3 DNA: TGTGCCAGCAGTGCCGCGAGGGGCACAGATACGCAGTATTTT

clone size: few
D gene: TRBD1
J gene: TRBJ1-2
V gene: TRBV7-8
CDR3 protein: CASSVQGEDYGYTF
CDR3 DNA: TGTGCCAGCAGCGTACAGGGGGAGGACTATGGCTACACCTTC

clone size: -
D gene: -
J gene: TRBJ2-1
V gene: TRBV20-1
CDR3 protein: CSASEGQLYNEQFF
CDR3 DNA: TGCAGTGCTAGTGAGGGCCAGCTCTACAATGAGCAGTTCTTC

clone size: -
D gene: TRBD1
J gene: TRBJ1-2
V gene: TRBV6-5
CDR3 protein: CASRTGRQGLYGYTF
CDR3 DNA: TGTGCCAGCAGAACGGGAAGACAGGGGCTCTATGGCTACACCTTC

clone size: many
D gene: -
J gene: TRBJ2-7
V gene: TRBV10-3
CDR3 protein: CATRGAFYEQYF
CDR3 DNA: TGTGCCACCAGGGGTGCATTCTACGAGCAGTACTTC

clone size: -
D gene: TRBD1
J gene: TRBJ1-6
V gene: TRBV27
CDR3 protein: CASSDRQGGAPLHF
CDR3 DNA: TGTGCCAGCAGTGACAGACAGGGAGGGGCACCCCTCCACTTT

clone size: few
D gene: TRBD1
J gene: TRBJ2-1
V gene: TRBV24-1
CDR3 protein: CATGTGGSYNEQFF
CDR3 DNA: TGTGCCACCGGAACAGGGGGCTCCTACAATGAGCAGTTCTTC

clone size: -
D gene: TRBD1
J gene: TRBJ1-2
V gene: TRBV29-1
CDR3 protein: CSVDDRDRGLGGYTF
CDR3 DNA: TGCAGCGTTGATGACCGGGACAGGGGGCTTGGGGGCTACACCTTC

clone size: -
D gene: -
J gene: TRBJ2-7
V gene: TRBV5-4
CDR3 protein: CASSSRYQEQYF
CDR3 DNA: TGTGCCAGCAGCTCCAGGTACCAAGAGCAGTACTTC

clone size: -
D gene: -
J gene: TRBJ1-1
V gene: TRBV6-6
CDR3 protein: CASSYWGGAKQEAFF
CDR3 DNA: TGTGCCAGCAGTTACTGGGGGGGCGCGAAACAAGAAGCTTTCTTT

clone size: -
D gene: TRBD1
J gene: TRBJ1-5
V gene: TRBV5-1
CDR3 protein: CASSPGTGYSNQPQHF
CDR3 DNA: TGCGCCAGCAGCCCAGGGACAGGTTATAGCAATCAGCCCCAGCATTTT

clone size: -
D gene: -
J gene: TRBJ2-7
V gene: TRBV20-1
CDR3 protein: CSARDGSEQYF
CDR3 DNA: TGCAGTGCTAGAGATGGATCCGAGCAGTACTTC

clone size: few
D gene: -
J gene: TRBJ2-1
V gene: TRBV4-1
CDR3 protein: CASSQERGTYNEQFF
CDR3 DNA: TGCGCCAGCAGCCAAGAAAGAGGGACCTACAATGAGCAGTTCTTC

clone size: once
D gene: TRBD1
J gene: TRBJ2-3
V gene: TRBV20-1
CDR3 protein: CSARGFGTGGYDTQYF
CDR3 DNA: TGCAGTGCTAGAGGTTTCGGGACAGGGGGTTACGATACGCAGTATTTT

clone size: -
D gene: TRBD2
J gene: TRBJ2-3
V gene: TRBV5-5
CDR3 protein: CASSSLWTSGGLSDTQYF
CDR3 DNA: TGTGCCAGCAGCTCTCTATGGACTAGCGGGGGACTTTCCGATACGCAGTATTTT

clone size: few
D gene: -
J gene: TRBJ2-7
V gene: TRBV25-1
CDR3 protein: CASSEYGDSYEQYF
CDR3 DNA: TGTGCCAGCAGTGAATATGGAGACAGCTACGAGCAGTACTTC

clone size: -
D gene: -
J gene: TRBJ2-1
V gene: TRBV12-3/TRBV12-4
CDR3 protein: CASLGGATNYNEQFF
CDR3 DNA: TGTGCCAGTCTGGGGGGGGCCACTAATTACAATGAGCAGTTCTTC

clone size: few
D gene: TRBD1
J gene: TRBJ1-2
V gene: TRBV12-3/TRBV12-4
CDR3 protein: CASSKTGTYGYTF
CDR3 DNA: TGTGCCAGCAGTAAGACAGGGACCTATGGCTACACCTTC

clone size: few
D gene: TRBD2
J gene: TRBJ2-3
V gene: TRBV11-2
CDR3 protein: CASTPTSGGAANTQYF
CDR3 DNA: TGTGCCAGCACCCCTACTAGCGGGGGGGCCGCGAATACGCAGTATTTT

clone size: -
D gene: TRBD1
J gene: TRBJ2-5
V gene: TRBV7-3
CDR3 protein: CASSYRGGRETQYF
CDR3 DNA: TGTGCCAGCAGCTACAGGGGTGGGAGAGAGACCCAGTACTTC

clone size: -
D gene: TRBD1
J gene: TRBJ1-1
V gene: TRBV12-3/TRBV12-4
CDR3 protein: CASSRRDRGTEAFF
CDR3 DNA: TGTGCCAGCAGTCGCCGGGACAGGGGAACTGAAGCTTTCTTT

clone size: -
D gene: -
J gene: TRBJ2-3
V gene: TRBV15
CDR3 protein: CATSSGPGGPDTQYF
CDR3 DNA: TGTGCCACCAGCAGCGGCCCCGGGGGCCCAGATACGCAGTATTTT

clone size: -
D gene: -
J gene: TRBJ2-3
V gene: TRBV7-3
CDR3 protein: CASSLTWGTDTQYF
CDR3 DNA: TGTGCCAGCAGCTTAACGTGGGGAACAGATACGCAGTATTTT

clone size: -
D gene: -
J gene: TRBJ1-1
V gene: TRBV5-6
CDR3 protein: CASSSDVGNTEAFF
CDR3 DNA: TGTGCCAGCAGCTCGGATGTTGGGAACACTGAAGCTTTCTTT

clone size: -
D gene: -
J gene: TRBJ2-1
V gene: TRBV20-1
CDR3 protein: CSALPPLPRGSYNEQFF
CDR3 DNA: TGCAGTGCCCTCCCCCCTCTACCACGGGGCTCCTACAATGAGCAGTTCTTC

clone size: once
D gene: -
J gene: TRBJ2-3
V gene: TRBV20-1
CDR3 protein: CSARDSLKATDTQYF
CDR3 DNA: TGCAGTGCTAGAGATTCATTAAAGGCCACAGATACGCAGTATTTT

clone size: -
D gene: TRBD1
J gene: TRBJ2-5
V gene: TRBV4-1
CDR3 protein: CASSQDGQGETQYF
CDR3 DNA: TGCGCCAGCAGCCAAGATGGACAGGGAGAGACCCAGTACTTC

clone size: once
D gene: -
J gene: TRBJ1-3
V gene: TRBV5-1
CDR3 protein: CASSSDASGNTIYF
CDR3 DNA: TGCGCCAGCAGCTCGGACGCCTCTGGAAACACCATATATTTT

clone size: -
D gene: -
J gene: TRBJ2-2
V gene: TRBV7-8
CDR3 protein: CASSLEGGTLNTGELFF
CDR3 DNA: TGTGCCAGCAGCTTAGAGGGAGGCACTCTTAACACCGGGGAGCTGTTTTTT

clone size: -
D gene: -
J gene: TRBJ1-1
V gene: TRBV20-1
CDR3 protein: CSARALVPTEAFF
CDR3 DNA: TGCAGTGCTAGAGCATTAGTCCCCACTGAAGCTTTCTTT

clone size: -
D gene: TRBD2
J gene: TRBJ2-5
V gene: TRBV5-1
CDR3 protein: CASSLVKLAGAQETQYF
CDR3 DNA: TGCGCCAGCAGCTTGGTTAAGCTAGCGGGGGCCCAAGAGACCCAGTACTTC

clone size: few
D gene: -
J gene: TRBJ2-1
V gene: TRBV21-1
CDR3 protein: CASIIGDLHGEQFF
CDR3 DNA: TGTGCCAGCATCATTGGGGACCTCCATGGGGAGCAGTTCTTC

clone size: -
D gene: TRBD1
J gene: TRBJ2-1
V gene: TRBV30
CDR3 protein: CACDPTGGDEQFF
CDR3 DNA: TGTGCCTGCGACCCCACAGGGGGCGATGAGCAGTTCTTC

clone size: -
D gene: -
J gene: TRBJ1-2
V gene: TRBV19
CDR3 protein: CASSFPGPSNYGYTF
CDR3 DNA: TGTGCCAGTAGTTTCCCGGGACCTTCTAACTATGGCTACACCTTC

clone size: -
D gene: TRBD2
J gene: TRBJ2-7
V gene: TRBV10-3
CDR3 protein: CAARGGSEQYF
CDR3 DNA: TGTGCCGCACGGGGGGGTTCCGAGCAGTACTTC

clone size: few
D gene: -
J gene: TRBJ1-2
V gene: TRBV29-1
CDR3 protein: CSVVDGDAEGYTF
CDR3 DNA: TGCAGCGTGGTAGACGGAGACGCGGAAGGCTACACCTTC

clone size: -
D gene: -
J gene: TRBJ2-1
V gene: TRBV10-3
CDR3 protein: CAIFDGFSYNEQFF
CDR3 DNA: TGTGCCATCTTCGACGGATTCTCCTACAATGAGCAGTTCTTC

clone size: -
D gene: -
J gene: TRBJ2-5
V gene: TRBV20-1
CDR3 protein: CSLGAPETQYF
CDR3 DNA: TGCAGTCTCGGGGCGCCAGAGACCCAGTACTTC

clone size: -
D gene: TRBD1
J gene: TRBJ1-6
V gene: TRBV7-9
CDR3 protein: CASSLAQGDLNNNSPLHF
CDR3 DNA: TGTGCCAGCAGCTTAGCGCAGGGGGACCTAAATAATAATTCACCCCTCCACTTT

clone size: -
D gene: TRBD2
J gene: TRBJ2-7
V gene: TRBV10-3
CDR3 protein: CAIKASGVTYEQYF
CDR3 DNA: TGTGCCATCAAGGCTAGCGGAGTTACCTACGAGCAGTACTTC

clone size: -
D gene: TRBD1
J gene: TRBJ2-7
V gene: TRBV29-1
CDR3 protein: CSAEGTGTPYEQYF
CDR3 DNA: TGCAGCGCTGAGGGGACAGGGACTCCCTACGAGCAGTACTTC